Each of the 8 T cell receptor beta chains below was sequenced from the same sample in a study of cytomegalovirus exposure and HLA in healthy donors. The study ran its PCR with 60 Vbeta and 13 Jbeta primers. Sequencing was performed with immunoSEQ multiplex PCR; in TCRdb, only in-frame clones are kept and a portion is missing. Of about 100,000 clones listed, roughly 69% are singletons. What was sequenced was PBMCs. The receptors shown here come from a man aged 50 to 60 in good health and CMV-seropositive.

This chain connects TRBV30 to TRBJ2-1; 10 positions match TRBD2. Losses at the gene ends were 0 bases for V and 8 bases for J; bases not matched to a gene: 4. Germline-derived CDR1 and CDR2 are GTSNPN and SVGIG (reference sequence). The CDR3 has 14 residues. In nucleotides, the CDR3 is TGTGCCTGGAGTGTAGCGGGAGGGAGGGATGAGCAGTTCTTC. Amino acid sequence: CAWSVAGGRDEQFF.

This clone was detected only once. The CDR3 nucleotides read TGTGCTAGTGGTTTGGAGTTCTTCGGTTCACCCCTCCACTTT. Translated: CASGLEFFGSPLHF. The V gene is TRBV12-5, the J gene TRBJ1-6; no clear D. This CDR3 is 14 amino acids long. The V and J ends lost 1 base and 9 bases respectively, with 10 bases between them. Germline V gene data show CDR1 as LGHNT and CDR2 as FRNRAP.

The chain combines TRBV7-2 with TRBJ2-7, with 7 bases identical to TRBD1. Trimming at V came to 5 bases and at J to 0 bases, leaving 7 bases not matched to a gene. The CDR3 spans 15 residues. The germline CDR1 and CDR2 sequences are SGHTA and FQGNSA. The DNA for the CDR3 is TGTGCCAGCAGCGTGTGGGACAGCAGCTCCTACGAGCAGTACTTC. Amino acid sequence: CASSVWDSSSYEQYF.

This clone was seen a single time. The V and J genes are TRBV10-3 and TRBJ2-2; TRBD1 aligns across 10 bases. CDR1 is ENHRY and CDR2 is SYGVKD in the germline V gene. CDR3 length: 13 amino acids. The V and J ends lost 11 bases and 6 bases, in that order; junction bases with no gene match: 6. CDR3 in amino acids: CAAGQGEPGELFF. CDR3 DNA: TGTGCCGCCGGACAGGGGGAACCCGGGGAGCTGTTTTTT.

J is TRBJ2-7 and V is TRBV4-1; 8 nucleotides match TRBD2. Germline CDR1 and CDR2: MGHRA and YSYEKL. After removal of 3 bases from V and 2 bases from J, the junction contained 3 bases not matched to a gene. CDR3 size: 14 residues. The CDR3 is CASSHAGGPYEQYF. CDR3 in DNA: TGCGCCAGCAGCCATGCGGGAGGCCCCTACGAGCAGTACTTC.

The rearrangement uses TRBV27 and TRBJ2-1, with 9 bases that match TRBD1. J lost 8 bases, V lost 3 bases, and 8 bases had no gene match. Germline CDR1 MNHEY, CDR2 SMNVEV (reference sequence). This CDR3 region has 15 residues. Here the CDR3 DNA reads TGTGCCAGCAGTTTCCGGGACAGGGTGAGGGATGAGCAGTTCTTC. Its protein product is CASSFRDRVRDEQFF.

The chain joins TRBV23-1 to TRBJ2-2; 11 bases are a match to TRBD2. TRBV23-1 qualifies as an ORF whose function is uncertain. The CDR3 contains 16 residues. V trimming: 5 bases; J trimming: 3 bases; junction bases outside the gene matches: 5. Here the CDR3 reads CASSTRTSGYTGELFF. For the CDR3, the DNA is TGCGCCAGCAGTACGCGGACTAGCGGGTACACCGGGGAGCTGTTTTTT.

The J gene is TRBJ1-2, the V gene TRBV6-5; TRBD1 aligns across 10 bases. The CDR3 runs to 13 residues. Germline V gives CDR1 MNHEY, CDR2 SVGAGI. The ends lost 4 bases at V and 4 bases at J; junction bases unmatched: 0. CDR3 protein: CASSWTGGYGYTF. CDR3 DNA: TGTGCCAGCAGTTGGACAGGGGGCTATGGCTACACCTTC.